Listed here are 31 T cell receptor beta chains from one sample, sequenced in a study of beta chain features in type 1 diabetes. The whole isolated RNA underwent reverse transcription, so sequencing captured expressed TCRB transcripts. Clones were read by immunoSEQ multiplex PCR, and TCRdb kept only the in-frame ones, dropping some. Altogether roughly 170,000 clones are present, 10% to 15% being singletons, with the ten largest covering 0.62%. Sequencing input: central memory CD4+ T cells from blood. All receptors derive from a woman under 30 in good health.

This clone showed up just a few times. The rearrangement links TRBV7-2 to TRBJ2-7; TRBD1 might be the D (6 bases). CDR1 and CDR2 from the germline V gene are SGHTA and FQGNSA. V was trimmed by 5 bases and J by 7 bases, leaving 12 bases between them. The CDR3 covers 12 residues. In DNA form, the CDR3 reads TGTGCCAGCAGCAATACAGGGAATGAGCAGTACTTC. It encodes CASSNTGNEQYF.

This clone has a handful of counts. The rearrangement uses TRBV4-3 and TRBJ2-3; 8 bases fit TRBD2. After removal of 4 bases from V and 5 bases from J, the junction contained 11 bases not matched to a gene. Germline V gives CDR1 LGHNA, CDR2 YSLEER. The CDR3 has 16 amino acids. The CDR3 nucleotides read TGCGCCAGCAGCCCACTAGCGGTCCCCGGGGAAGATACGCAGTATTTT. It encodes CASSPLAVPGEDTQYF.

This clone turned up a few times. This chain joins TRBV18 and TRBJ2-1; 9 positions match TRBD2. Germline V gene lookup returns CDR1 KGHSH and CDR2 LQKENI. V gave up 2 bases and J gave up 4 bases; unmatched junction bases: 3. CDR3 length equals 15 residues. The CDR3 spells CASSPGLAGYNEQFF. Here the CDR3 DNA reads TGTGCCAGCTCACCAGGGCTAGCGGGATACAATGAGCAGTTCTTC.

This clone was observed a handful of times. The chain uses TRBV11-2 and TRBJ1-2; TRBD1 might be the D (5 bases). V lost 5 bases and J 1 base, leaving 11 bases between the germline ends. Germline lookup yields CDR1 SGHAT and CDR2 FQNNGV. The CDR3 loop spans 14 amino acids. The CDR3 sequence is CASSTGGVNYGYTF. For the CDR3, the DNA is TGTGCCAGCAGCACGGGGGGTGTTAACTATGGCTACACCTTC.

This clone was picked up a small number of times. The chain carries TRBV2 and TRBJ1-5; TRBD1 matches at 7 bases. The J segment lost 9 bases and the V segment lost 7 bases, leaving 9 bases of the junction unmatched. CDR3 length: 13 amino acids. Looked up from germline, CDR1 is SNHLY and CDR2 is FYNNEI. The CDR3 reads CASKTQGLGPQHF. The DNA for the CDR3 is TGTGCCAGCAAAACACAGGGGTTAGGGCCCCAGCATTTT.

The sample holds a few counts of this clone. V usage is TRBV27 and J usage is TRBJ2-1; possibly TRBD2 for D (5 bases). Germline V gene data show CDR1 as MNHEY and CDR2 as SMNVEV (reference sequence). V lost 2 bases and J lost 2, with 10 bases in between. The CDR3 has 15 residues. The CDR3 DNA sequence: TGTGCCAGCAGTTTAGTCGGCGGGCCCTACAATGAGCAGTTCTTC. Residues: CASSLVGGPYNEQFF.

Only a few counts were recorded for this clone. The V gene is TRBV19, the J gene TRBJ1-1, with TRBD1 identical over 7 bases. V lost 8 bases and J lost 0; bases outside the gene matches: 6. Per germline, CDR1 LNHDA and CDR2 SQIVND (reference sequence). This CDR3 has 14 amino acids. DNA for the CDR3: TGTGCCAGTGGCCAGGGGGGAATGAACACTGAAGCTTTCTTT. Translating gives CASGQGGMNTEAFF. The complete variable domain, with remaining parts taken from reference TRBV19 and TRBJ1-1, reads DGGITQSPKYLFRKEGQNVTLSCEQNLNHDAMYWYRQDPGQGLRLIYYSQIVNDFQKGDIAEGYSVSREKKESFPLTVTSAQKNPTAFYLCASGQGGMNTEAFFGQGTRLTVV.

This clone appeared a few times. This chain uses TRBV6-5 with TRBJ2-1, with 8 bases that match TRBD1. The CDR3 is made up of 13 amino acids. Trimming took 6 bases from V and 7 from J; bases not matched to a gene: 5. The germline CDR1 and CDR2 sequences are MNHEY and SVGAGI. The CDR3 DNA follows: TGTGCCAGCAGCCCCGACAGGGGAAATGAGCAGTTCTTC. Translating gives CASSPDRGNEQFF.

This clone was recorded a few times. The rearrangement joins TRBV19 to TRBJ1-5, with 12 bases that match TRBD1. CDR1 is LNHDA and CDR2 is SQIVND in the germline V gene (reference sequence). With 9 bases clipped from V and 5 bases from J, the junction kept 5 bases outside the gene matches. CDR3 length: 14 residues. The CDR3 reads CASSGTGGHQPQHF. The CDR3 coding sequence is TGTGCCAGCTCCGGGACAGGGGGCCATCAGCCCCAGCATTTT.

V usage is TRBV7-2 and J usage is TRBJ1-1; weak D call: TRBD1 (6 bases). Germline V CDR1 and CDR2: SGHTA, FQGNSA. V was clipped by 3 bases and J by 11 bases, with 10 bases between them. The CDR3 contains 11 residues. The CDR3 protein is CASSFGGLAFF. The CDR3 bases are TGTGCCAGCAGCTTCGGGGGGCTGGCTTTCTTT.

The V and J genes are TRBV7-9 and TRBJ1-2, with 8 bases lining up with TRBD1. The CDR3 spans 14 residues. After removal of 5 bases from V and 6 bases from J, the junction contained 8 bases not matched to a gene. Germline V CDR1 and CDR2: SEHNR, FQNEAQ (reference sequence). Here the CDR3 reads CASSPRQGLHGYTF. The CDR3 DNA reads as TGTGCCAGCAGCCCCCGACAGGGGTTGCATGGCTACACCTTC.

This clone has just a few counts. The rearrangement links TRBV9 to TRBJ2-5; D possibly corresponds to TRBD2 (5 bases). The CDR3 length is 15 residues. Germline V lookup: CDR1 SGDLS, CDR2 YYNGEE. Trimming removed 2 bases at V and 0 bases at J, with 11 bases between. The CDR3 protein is CASSVLTGNQETQYF. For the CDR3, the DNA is TGTGCCAGCAGCGTTTTGACGGGAAACCAAGAGACCCAGTACTTC.

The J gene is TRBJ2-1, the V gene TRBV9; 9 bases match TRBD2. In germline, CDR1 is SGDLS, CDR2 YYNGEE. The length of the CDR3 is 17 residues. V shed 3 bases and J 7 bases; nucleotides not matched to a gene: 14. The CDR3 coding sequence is TGTGCCAGCAGCGCTCGGTCGGGGGCGGGAGGGTTGAATGAGCAGTTCTTC. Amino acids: CASSARSGAGGLNEQFF. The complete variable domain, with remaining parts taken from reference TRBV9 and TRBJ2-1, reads DSGVTQTPKHLITATGQRVTLRCSPRSGDLSVYWYQQSLDQGLQFLIQYYNGEERAKGNILERFSAQQFPDLHSELNLSSLELGDSALYFCASSARSGAGGLNEQFFGPGTRLTVL.

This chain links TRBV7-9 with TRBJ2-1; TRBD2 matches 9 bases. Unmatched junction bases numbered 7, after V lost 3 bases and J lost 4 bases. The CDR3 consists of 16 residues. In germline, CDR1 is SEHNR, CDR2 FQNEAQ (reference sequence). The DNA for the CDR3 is TGTGCCAGCAGCTTGACCGGGACTAGCAGGTACAATGAGCAGTTCTTC. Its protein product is CASSLTGTSRYNEQFF.

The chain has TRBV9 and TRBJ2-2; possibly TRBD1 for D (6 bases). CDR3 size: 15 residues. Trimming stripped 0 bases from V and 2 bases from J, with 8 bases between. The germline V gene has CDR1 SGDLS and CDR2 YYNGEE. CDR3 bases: TGTGCCAGCAGCGTAGTACAGGGAAACACCGGGGAGCTGTTTTTT. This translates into CASSVVQGNTGELFF.

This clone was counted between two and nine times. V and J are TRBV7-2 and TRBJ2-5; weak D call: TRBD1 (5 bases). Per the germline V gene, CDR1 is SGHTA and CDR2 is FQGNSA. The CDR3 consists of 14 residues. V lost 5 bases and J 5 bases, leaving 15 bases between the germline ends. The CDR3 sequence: CASSALRGPETQYF. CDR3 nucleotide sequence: TGTGCCAGCAGCGCCCTTAGGGGCCCCGAGACCCAGTACTTC. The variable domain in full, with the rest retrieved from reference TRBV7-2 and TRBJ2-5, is GAGVSQSPSNKVTEKGKDVELRCDPISGHTALYWYRQSLGQGLEFLIYFQGNSAPDKSGLPSDRFSAERTGGSVSTLTIQRTQQEDSAVYLCASSALRGPETQYFGPGTRLLVL.

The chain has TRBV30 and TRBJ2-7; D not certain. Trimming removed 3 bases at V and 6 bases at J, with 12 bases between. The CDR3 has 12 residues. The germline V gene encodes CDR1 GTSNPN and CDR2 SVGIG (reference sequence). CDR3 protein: CAWSHSRLEQYF. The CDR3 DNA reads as TGTGCCTGGAGCCACAGTCGTCTCGAGCAGTACTTC.

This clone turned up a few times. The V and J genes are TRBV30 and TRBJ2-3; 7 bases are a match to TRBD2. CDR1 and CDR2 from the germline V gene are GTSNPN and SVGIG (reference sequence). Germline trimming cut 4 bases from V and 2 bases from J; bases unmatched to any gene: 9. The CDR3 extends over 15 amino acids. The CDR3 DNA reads TGTGCCTGGAAGGGGACTACTACCTCCACAGATACGCAGTATTTT. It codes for CAWKGTTTSTDTQYF.

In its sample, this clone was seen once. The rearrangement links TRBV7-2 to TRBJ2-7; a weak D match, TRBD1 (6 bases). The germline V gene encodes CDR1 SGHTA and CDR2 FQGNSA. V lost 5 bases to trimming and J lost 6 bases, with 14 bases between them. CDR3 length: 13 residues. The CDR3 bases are TGTGCCAGCAGCCCAGAGGGCAGGGGCGAGCAGTACTTC. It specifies CASSPEGRGEQYF.

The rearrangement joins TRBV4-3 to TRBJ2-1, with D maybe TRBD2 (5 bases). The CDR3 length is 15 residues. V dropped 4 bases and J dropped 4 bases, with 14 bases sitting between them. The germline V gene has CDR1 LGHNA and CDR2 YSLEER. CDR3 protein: CASSRTRGFYNEQFF. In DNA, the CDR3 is TGCGCCAGCAGCCGGACTCGGGGATTTTACAATGAGCAGTTCTTC.

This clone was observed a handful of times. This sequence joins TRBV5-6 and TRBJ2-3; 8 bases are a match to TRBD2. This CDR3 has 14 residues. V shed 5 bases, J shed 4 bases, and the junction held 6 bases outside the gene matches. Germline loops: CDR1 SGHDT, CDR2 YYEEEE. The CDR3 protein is CASSLLAGADTQYF. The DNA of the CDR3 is TGTGCCAGCAGTCTCCTAGCGGGCGCAGATACGCAGTATTTT.

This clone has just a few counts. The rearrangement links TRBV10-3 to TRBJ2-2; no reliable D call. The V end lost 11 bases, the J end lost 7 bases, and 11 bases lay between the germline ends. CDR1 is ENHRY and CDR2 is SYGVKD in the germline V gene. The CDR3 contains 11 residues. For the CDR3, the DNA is TGTGCCGCCTCTTCGGGCGGGGAGCTGTTTTTT. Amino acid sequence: CAASSGGELFF.

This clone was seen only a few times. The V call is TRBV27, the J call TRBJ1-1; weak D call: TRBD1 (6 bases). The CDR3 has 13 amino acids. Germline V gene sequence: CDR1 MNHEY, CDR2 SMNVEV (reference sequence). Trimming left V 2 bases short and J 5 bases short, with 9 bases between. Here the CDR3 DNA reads TGTGCCAGCAGTTTAATGCAGGGGACTGAAGCTTTCTTT. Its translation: CASSLMQGTEAFF.

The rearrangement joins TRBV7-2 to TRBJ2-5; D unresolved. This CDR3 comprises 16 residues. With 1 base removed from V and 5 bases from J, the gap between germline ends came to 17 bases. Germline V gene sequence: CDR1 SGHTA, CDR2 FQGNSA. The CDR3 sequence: CASSLDVWVARETQYF. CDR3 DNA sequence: TGTGCCAGCAGCTTAGATGTCTGGGTAGCTCGGGAGACCCAGTACTTC.

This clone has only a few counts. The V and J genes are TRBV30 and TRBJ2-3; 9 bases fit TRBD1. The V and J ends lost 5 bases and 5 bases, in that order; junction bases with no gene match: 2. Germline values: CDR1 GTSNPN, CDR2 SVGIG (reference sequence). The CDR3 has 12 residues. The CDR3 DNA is TGTGCCTGGGGGACAGGGATAGATACGCAGTATTTT. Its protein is CAWGTGIDTQYF. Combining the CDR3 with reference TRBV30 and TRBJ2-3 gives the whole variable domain SQTIHQWPATLVQPVGSPLSLECTVEGTSNPNLYWYRQAAGRGLQLLFYSVGIGQISSEVPQNLSASRPQDRQFILSSKKLLLSDSGFYLCAWGTGIDTQYFGPGTRLTVL.

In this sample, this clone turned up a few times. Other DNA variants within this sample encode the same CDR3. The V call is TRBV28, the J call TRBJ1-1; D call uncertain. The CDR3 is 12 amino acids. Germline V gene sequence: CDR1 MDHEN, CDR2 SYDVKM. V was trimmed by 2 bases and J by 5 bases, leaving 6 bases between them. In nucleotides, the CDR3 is TGTGCCAGCAGTTTAAGGGAGACTGAAGCTTTCTTT. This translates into CASSLRETEAFF.

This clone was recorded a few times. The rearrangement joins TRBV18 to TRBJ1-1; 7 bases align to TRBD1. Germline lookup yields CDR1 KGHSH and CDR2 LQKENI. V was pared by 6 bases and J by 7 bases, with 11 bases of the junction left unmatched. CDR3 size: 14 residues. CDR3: CASSPQDRSLEAFF. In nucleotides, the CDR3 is TGTGCCAGCTCCCCTCAGGACAGGTCCCTTGAAGCTTTCTTT.

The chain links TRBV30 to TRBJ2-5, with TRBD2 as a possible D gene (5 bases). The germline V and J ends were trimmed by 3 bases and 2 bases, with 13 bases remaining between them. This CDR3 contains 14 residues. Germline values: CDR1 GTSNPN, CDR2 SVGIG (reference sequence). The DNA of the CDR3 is TGTGCCTGGAGAATAGCGTCCGGACAAGAGACCCAGTACTTC. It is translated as CAWRIASGQETQYF.

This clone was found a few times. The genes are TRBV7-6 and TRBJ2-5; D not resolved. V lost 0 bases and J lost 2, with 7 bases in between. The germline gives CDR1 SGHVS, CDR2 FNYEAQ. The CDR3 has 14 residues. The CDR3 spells CASSLAGYQETQYF. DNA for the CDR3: TGTGCCAGCAGCTTAGCGGGCTATCAAGAGACCCAGTACTTC. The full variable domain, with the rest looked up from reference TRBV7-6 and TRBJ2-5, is GAGVSQSPRYKVTKRGQDVALRCDPISGHVSLYWYRQALGQGPEFLTYFNYEAQQDKSGLPNDRFSAERPEGSISTLTIQRTEQRDSAMYRCASSLAGYQETQYFGPGTRLLVL.

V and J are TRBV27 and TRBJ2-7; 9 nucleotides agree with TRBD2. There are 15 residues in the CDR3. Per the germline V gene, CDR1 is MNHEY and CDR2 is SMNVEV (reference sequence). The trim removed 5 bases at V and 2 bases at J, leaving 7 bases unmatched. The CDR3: CASSRTSGLTYEQYF. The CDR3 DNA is TGTGCCAGCAGTCGAACTAGCGGGTTGACCTACGAGCAGTACTTC.

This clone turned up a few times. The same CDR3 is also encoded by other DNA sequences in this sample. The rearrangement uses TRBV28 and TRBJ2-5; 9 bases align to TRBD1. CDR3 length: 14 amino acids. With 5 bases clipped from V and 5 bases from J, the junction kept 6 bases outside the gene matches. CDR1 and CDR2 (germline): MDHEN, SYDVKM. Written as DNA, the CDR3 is TGTGCCAGCAGTCCCGGGACAGGGTTGGAGACCCAGTACTTC. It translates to CASSPGTGLETQYF.